In this sample, the clone carrying this TCR beta chain turned up a few times. Its antigen is undetermined. The data derive from a study of identical twins. General study results and limits: Conclusions came from cross-sectional statistical analysis, not from following the same donors. Where out-of-frame alpha sequences were twin-shared, they showed excess low generation probability.

TCRdb analysed the 5' RACE reads with MiXCR anew, one entry per CDR3 protein. Of 230,000 or so distinct CDR3 sequences in the sample, roughly 8% were seen once. The V and J ends lost 3 bases and 5 bases, in that order; junction bases with no gene match: 3. The CDR3 consists of 15 residues. Germline values: CDR1 LGHNA, CDR2 YSLEER. In addition, the sample was reused for a study of yellow fever vaccine responses in identical twins.

The V and J genes are TRBV4-3 and TRBJ2-1; 11 bases are a match to TRBD1. The TCR was taken from a woman aged 18-35 years in good health. The sequenced sample was CD8+ T cells sorted from blood. DNA of the CDR3: TGCGCCAGCAGCCACGGACAGGGGGCCCACAATGAGCAGTTCTTC. Translation: CASSHGQGAHNEQFF.